This T cell receptor (beta chain) came from a study of cytomegalovirus exposure and HLA in healthy donors. General study points: An assumption of roughly uniform sequencing depth across donors underlay the presence/absence analyses.

CDR3 size: 14 residues. V shed 5 bases and J 5 bases; nucleotides not matched to a gene: 8. Germline CDR1 reads SGHTA; CDR2 reads FQGNSA. This PCR relied on a set of 60 Vbeta primers and 13 Jbeta primers. TCRdb's copy holds only in-frame clones and misses some; the assay was immunoSEQ multiplex PCR. Of approximately 100,000 clones in the sample, roughly 79% were seen once. In this sample, this clone turned up a few times. What it binds is unknown. The receptor was isolated from a woman aged 40 to 55 in good health and CMV-seronegative. Sequences were obtained from PBMCs. This sequence joins TRBV7-2 and TRBJ2-7; TRBD1 matches 8 bases. CDR3 sequence: CASSQRQGRDEQYF. In nucleotides, the CDR3 is TGTGCCAGCAGCCAACGACAGGGGCGAGACGAGCAGTACTTC.